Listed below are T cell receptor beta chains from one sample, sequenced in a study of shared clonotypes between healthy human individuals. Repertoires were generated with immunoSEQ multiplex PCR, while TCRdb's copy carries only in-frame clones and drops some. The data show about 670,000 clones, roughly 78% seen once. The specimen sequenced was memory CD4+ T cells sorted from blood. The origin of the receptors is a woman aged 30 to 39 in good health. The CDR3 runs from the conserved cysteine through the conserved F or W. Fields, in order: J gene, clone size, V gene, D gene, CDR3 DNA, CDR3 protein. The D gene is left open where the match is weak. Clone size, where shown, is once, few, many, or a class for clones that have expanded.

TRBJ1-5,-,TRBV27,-,TGTGCCAGCAGTTTATTAAGTGGATATAGCAATCAGCCCCAGCATTTT,CASSLLSGYSNQPQHF
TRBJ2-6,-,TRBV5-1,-,TGCGCCAGCAGGCCGGACGGGCTCTCTGGGGCCAACGTCCTGACTTTC,CASRPDGLSGANVLTF
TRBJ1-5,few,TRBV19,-,TGTGCCAGTATGGGCAGGGACCCCGCTCAGCCCCAGCATTTT,CASMGRDPAQPQHF
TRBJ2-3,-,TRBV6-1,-,TGTGCCAGCAGCCCTAAGTGGAGCCCGGAGTATTTT,CASSPKWSPEYF
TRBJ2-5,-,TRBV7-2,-,TGTGCCAGCAGCTTGGAACTAGCTCAAGAGACCCAGTACTTC,CASSLELAQETQYF
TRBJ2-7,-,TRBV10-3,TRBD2,TGTGCCATCAGTGATACGGGGGGAAGCTCCTACGAGCAGTACTTC,CAISDTGGSSYEQYF
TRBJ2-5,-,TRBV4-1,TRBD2,TGCGCCAGCAGCCAAGGGACTAGCGGGAGTTTCGGAGAGACCCAGTACTTC,CASSQGTSGSFGETQYF
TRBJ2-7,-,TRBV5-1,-,TGCGCCAGCAGCTCACCTCAGGGGTCCAACGAGCAGTACTTC,CASSSPQGSNEQYF
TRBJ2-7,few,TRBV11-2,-,TGTGCCAGCAGCTCCGTGATTCTTACCTACGAGCAGTACTTC,CASSSVILTYEQYF
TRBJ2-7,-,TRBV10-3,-,TGTGCCATCAGTGGTAGATGGGGCAGCTCCTACGAGCAGTACTTC,CAISGRWGSSYEQYF
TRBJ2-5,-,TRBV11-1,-,TGTGCCAGCAGCCTACCGGCCCCACCGAGGACCCAGTACTTC,CASSLPAPPRTQYF
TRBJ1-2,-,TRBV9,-,TGTGCCAGCAGCGTAGTGGCAGCTAACTATGGCTACACCTTC,CASSVVAANYGYTF
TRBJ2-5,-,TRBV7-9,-,TGTGCCAGCAACGATGGGTTGGGGACCCAGTACTTC,CASNDGLGTQYF
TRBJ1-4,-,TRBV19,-,TGTGCCAGTACCGGCGGCAGGACGAATGAAAAACTGTTTTTT,CASTGGRTNEKLFF
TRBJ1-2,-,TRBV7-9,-,TGTGCCAGCAGCTTAGGGGGGAATAACTATGGCTACACCTTC,CASSLGGNNYGYTF
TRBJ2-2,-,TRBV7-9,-,TGTGCCAGCAGCCAAGATCCTTCCGGTTTTGGGGAGCTGTTTTTT,CASSQDPSGFGELFF
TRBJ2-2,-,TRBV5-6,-,TGTGCCAGCAGCTTTAGGACATCGAACACCGGGGAGCTGTTTTTT,CASSFRTSNTGELFF
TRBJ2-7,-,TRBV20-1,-,TGCAGTGCAAGACAGGCCTACGAGCAGTACTTC,CSARQAYEQYF
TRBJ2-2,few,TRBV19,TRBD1,TGTGCCAGTAGTCCTCCGGGACAGGGTTTCACCGGGGAGCTGTTTTTT,CASSPPGQGFTGELFF
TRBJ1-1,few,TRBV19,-,TGTGCCAGTAGTATAGAAAGGAGATCGAACACTGAAGCTTTCTTT,CASSIERRSNTEAFF
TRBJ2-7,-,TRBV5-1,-,TGCGCCAGCAGAGGAGGGGTCGGGAGCTACGAGCAGTACTTC,CASRGGVGSYEQYF
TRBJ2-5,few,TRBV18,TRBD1,TGTGCCAGCTCACCACCGGGACAGCCAGAGACCCAGTACTTC,CASSPPGQPETQYF
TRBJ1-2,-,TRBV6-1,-,TGTGCCAGCAGTGAGGCATCTCGCTATGGCTACACCTTC,CASSEASRYGYTF
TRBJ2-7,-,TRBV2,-,TGTGCCAGCACCCCGACAGGCTACGGGGGCTGGAACGAGCAGTACTTC,CASTPTGYGGWNEQYF
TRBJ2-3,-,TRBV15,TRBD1,TGTGCCACCAGCAGAGAAGGGGACAGCCTCACAGATACGCAGTATTTT,CATSREGDSLTDTQYF
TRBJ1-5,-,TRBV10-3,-,TGTGCCATCAGATTAGACCCCAATCAGCCCCAGCATTTT,CAIRLDPNQPQHF
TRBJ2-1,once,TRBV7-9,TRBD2,TGTGCCAGCAGTTCACAGGGACTAGCTGGCCTCGCAGGTGAGCAGTTCTTC,CASSSQGLAGLAGEQFF
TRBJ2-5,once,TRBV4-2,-,TGTGCCAGCAGCCAAGAGGAGGGGGAGACCCAGTACTTC,CASSQEEGETQYF
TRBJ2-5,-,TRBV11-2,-,TGTGCCAGCAGCTTTTGGGGGTTGTCAGAGACCCAGTACTTC,CASSFWGLSETQYF
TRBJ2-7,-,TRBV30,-,TGTGCCTGGAGTACGGGGGTCTACGAGCAGTACTTC,CAWSTGVYEQYF
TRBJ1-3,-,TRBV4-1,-,TGCGCCAGCAGCCAAGACACGGACGGCTCTGGAAACACCATATATTTT,CASSQDTDGSGNTIYF
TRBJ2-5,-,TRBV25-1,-,TGTGCCAGCAGTGGTTACGAGCGGCAGTACTTC,CASSGYERQYF
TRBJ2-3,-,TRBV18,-,TGTGCCAGCTCAATCAGACAGACAGATACGCAGTATTTT,CASSIRQTDTQYF
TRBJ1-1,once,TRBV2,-,TGTGCCAGCAGTGAAAGGGGTCGAGGTGACACTGAAGCTTTCTTT,CASSERGRGDTEAFF
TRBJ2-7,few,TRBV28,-,TGTGCCAGCAGTGGACCAGCGGGACACTCCTACGAGCAGTACTTC,CASSGPAGHSYEQYF
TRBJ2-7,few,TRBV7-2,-,TGTGCCAGCAGCGTTCAACGGGATTCCTACGAGCAGTACTTC,CASSVQRDSYEQYF
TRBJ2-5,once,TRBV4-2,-,TGTGCCAGCAGCCAAGATCAGCTAGCCGGAGAGACCCAGTACTTC,CASSQDQLAGETQYF
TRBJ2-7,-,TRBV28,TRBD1,TGTGCCAGCAGCCGGGCCGGGACAGGGATTTACGAGCAGTACTTC,CASSRAGTGIYEQYF
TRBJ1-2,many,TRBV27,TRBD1,TGTGCCAGCAGTCGGTACACCGGGACAGGGGCCAATGGCTACACCTTC,CASSRYTGTGANGYTF
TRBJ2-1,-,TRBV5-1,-,TGCGCCAGCAGCAAAGCGGTGGACAATGAGCAGTTCTTC,CASSKAVDNEQFF
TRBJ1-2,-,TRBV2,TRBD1,TGTGCCAGCAGCGACGAAGCAGGGGGCGTTGGGGGCTACACCTTC,CASSDEAGGVGGYTF
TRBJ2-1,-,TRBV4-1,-,TGCGCCAGCAGCCAAGACGGAGTACAGTTCTTC,CASSQDGVQFF
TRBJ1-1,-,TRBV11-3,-,TGTGCCAGCAGCTTAATAGACAGTCTCTTCACCGAAAACACTGAAGCTTTCTTT,CASSLIDSLFTENTEAFF
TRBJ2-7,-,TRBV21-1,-,TGTGCCAGCAGCCGCTCTTTTAAGCAGTACTTC,CASSRSFKQYF
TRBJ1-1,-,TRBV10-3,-,TGTGCCATCAGTGAGTCTCTTGACAGAGTAGAAGCTTTCTTT,CAISESLDRVEAFF
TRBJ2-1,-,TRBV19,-,TGTGCCAGTAGTACGACGACCCCAAGTTCTGAGCAGTTCTTC,CASSTTTPSSEQFF
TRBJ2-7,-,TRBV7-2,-,TGTGCCAGCAGCTCTCCCGTCCTTAACGAGCAGTACTTC,CASSSPVLNEQYF
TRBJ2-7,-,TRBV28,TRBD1,TGTGCCAGCAGCGGCCCCACAGGGGCTGGGTACGAGCAGTACTTC,CASSGPTGAGYEQYF
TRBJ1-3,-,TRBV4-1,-,TGCGCCAGCAGCCAAGGAGATGGGAGGTGGAGGGGAAACACCATATATTTT,CASSQGDGRWRGNTIYF
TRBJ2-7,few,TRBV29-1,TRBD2,TGCAGCGTTGAAACTCCGCTAGCGGGAGGGAACGAGCAGTACTTC,CSVETPLAGGNEQYF
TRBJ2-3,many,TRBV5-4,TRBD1,TGTGCCAGCAGCCTAGGGGGCGGGAGCACAGATACGCAGTATTTT,CASSLGGGSTDTQYF
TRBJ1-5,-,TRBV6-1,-,TGTGCCAGCAGCCAAGTGGATAGCAATCAGCCCCAGCATTTT,CASSQVDSNQPQHF